The 17 T cell receptor beta chains presented below share a single source sample, sequenced in a study of T cells expressing NK-cell markers. For each CDR3 protein, TCRdb gives one entry from its re-call of the 5' RACE reads, without DNA. This table lists around 470,000 distinct CDR3 sequences. Sequencing was done on a sample of blood T cells: a sorted CD56 or NKG2C T cell subset, CD4+ or CD8+ T cells, or bulk PBMC T cells (not recorded which). Source of these receptors: a woman between 50 and 59 years old in good health.

This rearrangement joins TRBV5-1 to TRBJ1-2; TCRdb gives TRBD1 as the D gene, but with no DNA this cannot be confirmed. CDR3 length: 12 amino acids. CDR1 and CDR2 (germline): SGHRS, YFSETQ. The CDR3 region is CASTGGNYGYTF.

V and J are TRBV5-1 and TRBJ2-5; TCRdb returns TRBD2, unconfirmable since there is no DNA. This CDR3 region has 16 residues. Per germline, CDR1 SGHRS and CDR2 YFSETQ. CDR3 amino acids: CASSLGLALGGETQYF.

The gene calls are TRBV27 and TRBJ2-5; TCRdb proposes TRBD1, but this gene call is untestable without DNA. CDR3 length: 15 residues. The germline gives CDR1 MNHEY, CDR2 SMNVEV (reference sequence). CDR3 region: CASSLTGWGSETQYF.

The chain combines TRBV15 with TRBJ1-2; checking the TCRdb D call of TRBD1 is not possible without DNA. CDR1 is LNHNV, CDR2 YYDKDF, per germline (reference sequence). CDR3 length equals 16 residues. CDR3 amino acids: CATSRDRATGGSGYTF.

The chain recombines TRBV24-1 with TRBJ1-1. CDR1 is KGHDR and CDR2 is SFDVKD in the germline V gene. The CDR3 consists of 12 residues. Here the CDR3 reads CATSDLTNEAFF.

V is TRBV30 and J is TRBJ2-7. Germline V CDR1 and CDR2: GTSNPN, SVGIG (reference sequence). This CDR3 has 14 amino acids. The CDR3 region is CAWSVLGGAHEQYF.

The V call is TRBV29-1, the J call TRBJ1-1; absent DNA, TCRdb's TRBD1 call cannot be checked. The CDR3 has 14 residues. Germline-derived CDR1 and CDR2 are SQVTM and ANQGSEA. CDR3 residues: CSVVWPGGVTEAFF.

J is TRBJ2-3 and V is TRBV24-1; TCRdb selects TRBD2, and the lack of DNA leaves this call unchecked. There are 15 residues in the CDR3. The V gene's germline CDR1 is KGHDR and CDR2 SFDVKD. CDR3 loop: CATSEPRQEEDTQYF.

The CDR3 reads CASRGMASTDTQYF. J is TRBJ2-3 and V is TRBV19. The CDR3 contains 14 residues. Per germline, CDR1 LNHDA and CDR2 SQIVND (reference sequence). Variable domain in full (rest from reference TRBV19 and TRBJ2-3): DGGITQSPKYLFRKEGQNVTLSCEQNLNHDAMYWYRQDPGQGLRLIYYSQIVNDFQKGDIAEGYSVSREKKESFPLTVTSAQKNPTAFYLCASRGMASTDTQYFGPGTRLTVL.

The chain uses TRBV7-9 and TRBJ2-5; TCRdb's D call of TRBD1 is untestable without DNA. This CDR3 contains 16 residues. Germline CDR1 SEHNR, CDR2 FQNEAQ (reference sequence). This chain's CDR3 is CASSLGHRGVAETQYF. Variable domain in full (rest from reference TRBV7-9 and TRBJ2-5): DTGVSQNPRHKITKRGQNVTFRCDPISEHNRLYWYRQTLGQGPEFLTYFQNEAQLEKSRLLSDRFSAERPKGSFSTLEIQRTEQGDSAMYLCASSLGHRGVAETQYFGPGTRLLVL.

The gene calls are TRBV24-1 and TRBJ2-3; TCRdb designates TRBD1, a call that cannot be tested without DNA. The germline gives CDR1 KGHDR, CDR2 SFDVKD. The CDR3 length is 16 residues. This CDR3 is CATSDPTGMVSDTQYF.

The chain has TRBV5-1 and TRBJ2-2; TCRdb returns TRBD2, unconfirmable since there is no DNA. The CDR3 is made up of 15 amino acids. Germline assignment: CDR1 SGHRS and CDR2 YFSETQ. The CDR3 loop reads CASSSGTVGTGELFF.

The chain employs TRBV9 and TRBJ2-2; the TCRdb call, TRBD1, lacks DNA for checking. This CDR3 is built from 14 residues. Per germline, CDR1 SGDLS and CDR2 YYNGEE. The CDR3 spells CASSVEGAFGELFF.

The chain couples TRBV20-1 to TRBJ2-3; without DNA, the TCRdb call of TRBD1 cannot be checked. CDR1 and CDR2 (germline): DFQATT, SNEGSKA (reference sequence). The CDR3 extends over 15 amino acids. The CDR3 sequence is CSADHRDRGADTQYF.

V is TRBV3-1 and J is TRBJ1-4; TCRdb's D call, TRBD1, is unchecked because there is no DNA. In germline, CDR1 is LGHDT, CDR2 YNNKEL (reference sequence). The CDR3 is 15 amino acids. CDR3 sequence reads: CASSQTGTPIVKLFF. Based on the CDR3 plus reference TRBV3-1 and TRBJ1-4, the full variable domain is DTAVSQTPKYLVTQMGNDKSIKCEQNLGHDTMYWYKQDSKKFLKIMFSYNNKELIINETVPNRFSPKSPDKAHLNLHINSLELGDSAVYFCASSQTGTPIVKLFFGSGTQLSVL.

The gene calls are TRBV5-1 and TRBJ1-2. The V gene's germline CDR1 is SGHRS and CDR2 YFSETQ. The CDR3 is 14 residues long. The CDR3 spells CASSLGAPRYGYTF. Complete variable domain (other parts from reference TRBV5-1 and TRBJ1-2): KAGVTQTPRYLIKTRGQQVTLSCSPISGHRSVSWYQQTPGQGLQFLFEYFSETQRNKGNFPGRFSGRQFSNSRSEMNVSTLELGDSALYLCASSLGAPRYGYTFGSGTRLTVV.

This chain uses TRBV6-4 with TRBJ1-1. CDR1 is MRHNA and CDR2 is SNTAGT in the germline V gene. The CDR3 is 14 residues long. The CDR3 loop is CASSDYSSNTEAFF.